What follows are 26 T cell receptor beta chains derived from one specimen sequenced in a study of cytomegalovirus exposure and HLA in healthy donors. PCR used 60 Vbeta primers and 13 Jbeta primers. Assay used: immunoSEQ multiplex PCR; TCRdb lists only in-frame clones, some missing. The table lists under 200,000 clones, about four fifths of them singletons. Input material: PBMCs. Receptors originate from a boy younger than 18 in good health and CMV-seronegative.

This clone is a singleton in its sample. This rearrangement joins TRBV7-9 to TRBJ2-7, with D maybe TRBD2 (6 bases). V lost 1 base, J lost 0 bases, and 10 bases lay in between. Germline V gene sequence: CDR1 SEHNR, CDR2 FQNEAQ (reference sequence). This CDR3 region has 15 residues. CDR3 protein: CASSLEGRSSYEQYF. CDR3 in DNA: TGTGCCAGCAGCTTAGAGGGGAGGAGCTCCTACGAGCAGTACTTC.

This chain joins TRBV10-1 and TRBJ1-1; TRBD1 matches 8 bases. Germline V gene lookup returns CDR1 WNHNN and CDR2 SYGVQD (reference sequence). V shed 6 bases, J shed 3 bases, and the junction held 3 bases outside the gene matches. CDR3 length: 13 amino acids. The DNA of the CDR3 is TGCGCCAGCAGAGGACAGGGAGACACTGAAGCTTTCTTT. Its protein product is CASRGQGDTEAFF.

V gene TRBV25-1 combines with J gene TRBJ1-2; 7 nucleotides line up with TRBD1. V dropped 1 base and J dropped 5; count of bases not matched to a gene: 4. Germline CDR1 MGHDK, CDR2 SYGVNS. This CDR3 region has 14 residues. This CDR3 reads CASSEFRGNYGYTF. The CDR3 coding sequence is TGTGCCAGCAGTGAATTCAGGGGGAATTATGGCTACACCTTC.

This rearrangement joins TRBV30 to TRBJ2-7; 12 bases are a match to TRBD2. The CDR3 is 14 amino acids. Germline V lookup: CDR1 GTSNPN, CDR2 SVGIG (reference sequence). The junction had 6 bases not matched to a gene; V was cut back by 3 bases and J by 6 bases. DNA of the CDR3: TGTGCCTGGAGCCATTCTAGCGGGAGGGGCGAGCAGTACTTC. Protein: CAWSHSSGRGEQYF.

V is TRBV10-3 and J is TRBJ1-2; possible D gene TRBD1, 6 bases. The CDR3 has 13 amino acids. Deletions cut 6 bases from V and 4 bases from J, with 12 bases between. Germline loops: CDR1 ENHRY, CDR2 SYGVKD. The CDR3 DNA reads TGTGCCATCAGGGATGGACAGAGCTATGGCTACACCTTC. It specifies CAIRDGQSYGYTF.

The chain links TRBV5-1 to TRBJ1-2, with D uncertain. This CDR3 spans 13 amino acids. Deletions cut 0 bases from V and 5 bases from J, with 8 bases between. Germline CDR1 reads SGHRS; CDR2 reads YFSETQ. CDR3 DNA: TGCGCCAGCAGCTTGGCAGAGGCATATGGCTACACCTTC. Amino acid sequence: CASSLAEAYGYTF.

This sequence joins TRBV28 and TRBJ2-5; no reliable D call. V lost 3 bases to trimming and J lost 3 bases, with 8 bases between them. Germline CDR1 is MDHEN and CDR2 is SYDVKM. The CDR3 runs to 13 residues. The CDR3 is CASSFISEETQYF. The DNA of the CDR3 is TGTGCCAGCAGTTTTATTTCGGAAGAGACCCAGTACTTC.

CDR3 nucleotide sequence: TGTGCCAGCAGTTACGGGGGGGTTAATGAAAAACTGTTTTTT. Its translation: CASSYGGVNEKLFF. The chain links TRBV6-6 to TRBJ1-4; a possible D gene is TRBD1 (5 bases). The CDR3 is 14 amino acids. Trimming left V 2 bases short and J 4 bases short, with 8 bases between. Germline CDR1 is MNHNY and CDR2 is SVGAGI (reference sequence).

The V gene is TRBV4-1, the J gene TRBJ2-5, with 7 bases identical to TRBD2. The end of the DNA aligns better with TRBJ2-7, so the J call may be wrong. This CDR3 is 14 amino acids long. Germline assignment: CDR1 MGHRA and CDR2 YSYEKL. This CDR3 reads CATAPSGGVSEQYF. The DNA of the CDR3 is TGCGCCACCGCCCCCTCGGGAGGAGTATCCGAGCAGTACTTC.

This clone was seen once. The CDR3 DNA sequence: TGCGCCAGCAGCTTGGACCGACTGCAGTACTTC. Protein: CASSLDRLQYF. This chain uses TRBV5-1 with TRBJ2-7; D uncertain. The CDR3 contains 11 residues. V was cut by 0 bases and J by 9 bases, with 7 bases left in between. Per germline, CDR1 SGHRS and CDR2 YFSETQ.

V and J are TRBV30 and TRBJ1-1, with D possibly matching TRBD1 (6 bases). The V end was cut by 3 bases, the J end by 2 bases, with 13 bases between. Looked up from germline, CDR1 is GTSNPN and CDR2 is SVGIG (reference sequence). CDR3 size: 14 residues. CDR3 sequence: CAWRPRGGNTEAFF. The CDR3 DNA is TGTGCCTGGAGACCCCGAGGGGGTAACACTGAAGCTTTCTTT. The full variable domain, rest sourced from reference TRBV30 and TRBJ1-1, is SQTIHQWPATLVQPVGSPLSLECTVEGTSNPNLYWYRQAAGRGLQLLFYSVGIGQISSEVPQNLSASRPQDRQFILSSKKLLLSDSGFYLCAWRPRGGNTEAFFGQGTRLTVV.

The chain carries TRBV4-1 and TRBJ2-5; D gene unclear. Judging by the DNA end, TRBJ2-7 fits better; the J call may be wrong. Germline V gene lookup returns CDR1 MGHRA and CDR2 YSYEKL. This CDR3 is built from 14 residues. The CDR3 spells CASSQDPRSYEQYF. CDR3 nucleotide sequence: TGCGCCAGCAGCCAAGATCCACGTTCCTACGAGCAGTACTTC.

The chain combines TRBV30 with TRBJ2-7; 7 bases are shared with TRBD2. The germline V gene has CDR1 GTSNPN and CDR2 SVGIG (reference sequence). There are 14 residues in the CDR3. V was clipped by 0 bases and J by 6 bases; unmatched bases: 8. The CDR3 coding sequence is TGTGCCTGGAGTGTACGTGGGAGGGCGGGCGAGCAGTACTTC. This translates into CAWSVRGRAGEQYF.

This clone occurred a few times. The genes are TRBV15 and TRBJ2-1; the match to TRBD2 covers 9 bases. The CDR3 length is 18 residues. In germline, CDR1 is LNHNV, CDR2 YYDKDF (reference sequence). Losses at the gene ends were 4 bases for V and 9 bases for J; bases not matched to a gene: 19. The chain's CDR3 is CATSNEDLLRGRASEQFF. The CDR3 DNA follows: TGTGCCACCAGCAACGAAGATCTACTGCGCGGGAGGGCCTCTGAGCAGTTCTTC.

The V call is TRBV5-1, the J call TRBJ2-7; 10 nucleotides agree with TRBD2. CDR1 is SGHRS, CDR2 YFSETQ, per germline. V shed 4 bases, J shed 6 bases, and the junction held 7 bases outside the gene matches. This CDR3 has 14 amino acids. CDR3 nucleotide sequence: TGCGCCAGCAGCCCAGCGGGAGGGCAGGGCGAGCAGTACTTC. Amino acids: CASSPAGGQGEQYF.

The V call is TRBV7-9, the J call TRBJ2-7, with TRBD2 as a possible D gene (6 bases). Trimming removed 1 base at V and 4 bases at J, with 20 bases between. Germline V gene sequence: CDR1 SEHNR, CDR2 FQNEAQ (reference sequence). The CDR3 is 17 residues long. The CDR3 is CASSLGGTLLQSYEQYF. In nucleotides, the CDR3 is TGTGCCAGCAGCTTAGGGGGGACTCTCCTTCAGTCTTACGAGCAGTACTTC.

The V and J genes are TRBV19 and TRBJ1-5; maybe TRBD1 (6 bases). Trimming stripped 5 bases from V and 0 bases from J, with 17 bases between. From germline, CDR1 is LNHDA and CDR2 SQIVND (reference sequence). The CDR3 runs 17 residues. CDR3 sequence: CASSLLQGSNSNQPQHF. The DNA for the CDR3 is TGTGCCAGTAGTTTATTACAGGGATCCAATAGCAATCAGCCCCAGCATTTT.

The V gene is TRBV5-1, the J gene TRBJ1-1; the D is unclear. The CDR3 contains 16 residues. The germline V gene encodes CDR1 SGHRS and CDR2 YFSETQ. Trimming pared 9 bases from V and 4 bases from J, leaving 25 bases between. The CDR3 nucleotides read TGCGCCAACCCATGGGGAGACACCTCAAGGACCACTGAAGCTTTCTTT. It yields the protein CANPWGDTSRTTEAFF.

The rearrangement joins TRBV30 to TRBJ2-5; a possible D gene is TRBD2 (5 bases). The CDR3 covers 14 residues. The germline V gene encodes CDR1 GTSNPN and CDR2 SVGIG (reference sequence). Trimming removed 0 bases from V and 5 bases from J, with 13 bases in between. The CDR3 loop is CAWSVLKEEETQYF. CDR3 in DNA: TGTGCCTGGAGTGTTTTAAAGGAGGAGGAGACCCAGTACTTC.

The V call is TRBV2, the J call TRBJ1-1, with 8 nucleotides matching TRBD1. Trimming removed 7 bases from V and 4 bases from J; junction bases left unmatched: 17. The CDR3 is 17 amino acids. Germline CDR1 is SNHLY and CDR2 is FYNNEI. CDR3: CASNRDRTLLVGTEAFF. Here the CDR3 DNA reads TGTGCCAGCAACCGGGACAGGACCTTGCTAGTGGGCACTGAAGCTTTCTTT.

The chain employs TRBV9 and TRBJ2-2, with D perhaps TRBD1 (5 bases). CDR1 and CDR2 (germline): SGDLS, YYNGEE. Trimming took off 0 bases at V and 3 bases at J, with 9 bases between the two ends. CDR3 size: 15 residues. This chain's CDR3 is CASSVATDYTGELFF. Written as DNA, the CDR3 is TGTGCCAGCAGCGTAGCGACAGACTACACCGGGGAGCTGTTTTTT.

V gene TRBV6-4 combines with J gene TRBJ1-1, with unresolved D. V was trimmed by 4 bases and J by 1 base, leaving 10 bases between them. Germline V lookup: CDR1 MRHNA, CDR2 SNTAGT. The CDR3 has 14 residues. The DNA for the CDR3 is TGTGCCAGCAGTGCCAGCCAGGAGAACACTGAAGCTTTCTTT. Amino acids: CASSASQENTEAFF.

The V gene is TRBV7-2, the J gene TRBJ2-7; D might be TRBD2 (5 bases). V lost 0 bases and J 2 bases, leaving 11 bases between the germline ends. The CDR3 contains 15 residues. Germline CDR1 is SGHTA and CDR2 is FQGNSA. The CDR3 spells CASSLAVTKTYEQYF. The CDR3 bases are TGTGCCAGCAGCTTAGCCGTGACTAAAACCTACGAGCAGTACTTC.

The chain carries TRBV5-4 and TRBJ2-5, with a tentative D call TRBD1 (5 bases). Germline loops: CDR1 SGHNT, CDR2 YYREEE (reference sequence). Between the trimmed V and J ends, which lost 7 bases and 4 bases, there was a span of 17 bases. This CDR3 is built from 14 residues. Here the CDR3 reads CASGQGALSETQYF. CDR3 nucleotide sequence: TGTGCCAGCGGACAAGGGGCCCTTTCAGAGACCCAGTACTTC.

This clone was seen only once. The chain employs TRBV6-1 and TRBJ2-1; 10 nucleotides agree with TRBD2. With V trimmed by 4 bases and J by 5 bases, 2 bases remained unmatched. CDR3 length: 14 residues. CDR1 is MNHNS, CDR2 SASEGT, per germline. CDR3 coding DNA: TGTGCCAGCAGTGCGGGACTAGCGCACAATGAGCAGTTCTTC. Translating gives CASSAGLAHNEQFF.

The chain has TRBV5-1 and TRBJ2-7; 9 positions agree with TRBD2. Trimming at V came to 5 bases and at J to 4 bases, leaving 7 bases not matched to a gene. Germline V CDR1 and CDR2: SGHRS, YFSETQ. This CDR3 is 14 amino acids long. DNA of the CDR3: TGCGCCAGCAGGAAGACTAGCGGACAATACGAGCAGTACTTC. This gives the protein CASRKTSGQYEQYF.